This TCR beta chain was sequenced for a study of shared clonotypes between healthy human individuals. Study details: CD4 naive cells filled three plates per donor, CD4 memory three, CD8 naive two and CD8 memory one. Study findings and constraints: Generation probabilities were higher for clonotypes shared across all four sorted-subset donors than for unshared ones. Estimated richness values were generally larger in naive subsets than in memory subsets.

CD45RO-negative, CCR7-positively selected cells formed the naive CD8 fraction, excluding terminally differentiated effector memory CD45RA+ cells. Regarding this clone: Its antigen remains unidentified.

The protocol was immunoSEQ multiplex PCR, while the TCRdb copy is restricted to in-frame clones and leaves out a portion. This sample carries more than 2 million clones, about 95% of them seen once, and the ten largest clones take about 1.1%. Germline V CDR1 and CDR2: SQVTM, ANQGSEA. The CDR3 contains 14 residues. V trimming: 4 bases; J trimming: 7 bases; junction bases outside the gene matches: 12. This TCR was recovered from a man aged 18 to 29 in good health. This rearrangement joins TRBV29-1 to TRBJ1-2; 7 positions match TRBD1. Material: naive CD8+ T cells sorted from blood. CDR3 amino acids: CSVGPAGGKGGYTF. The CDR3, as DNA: TGCAGCGTTGGCCCAGCAGGGGGTAAAGGTGGCTACACCTTC.